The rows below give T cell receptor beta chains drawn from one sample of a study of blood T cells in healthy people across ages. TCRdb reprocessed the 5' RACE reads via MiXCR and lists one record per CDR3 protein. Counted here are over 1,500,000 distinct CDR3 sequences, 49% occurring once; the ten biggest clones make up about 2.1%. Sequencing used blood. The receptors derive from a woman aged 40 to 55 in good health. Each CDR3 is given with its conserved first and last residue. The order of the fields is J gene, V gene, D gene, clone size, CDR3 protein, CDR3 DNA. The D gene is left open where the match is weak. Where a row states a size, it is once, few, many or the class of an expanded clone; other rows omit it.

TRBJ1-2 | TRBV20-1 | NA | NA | CSATDYGYTF | TGCAGTGCCACGGACTATGGCTACACCTTC
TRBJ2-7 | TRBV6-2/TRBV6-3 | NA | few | CASNPQDTYEQYF | TGTGCCAGTAACCCACAGGATACCTACGAGCAGTACTTC
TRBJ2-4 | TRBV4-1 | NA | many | CASSQLGLAKNIQYF | TGCGCCAGCAGCCAACTGGGCCTAGCCAAAAACATTCAGTACTTC
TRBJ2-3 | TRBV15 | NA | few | CATSPQGSHRMADTQYF | TGTGCCACCAGCCCCCAAGGTAGTCACAGGATGGCAGATACGCAGTATTTT
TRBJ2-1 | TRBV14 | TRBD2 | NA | CASSRSRLAGSYNEQFF | TGTGCCAGCAGCCGATCCCGACTAGCGGGCTCCTACAATGAGCAGTTCTTC
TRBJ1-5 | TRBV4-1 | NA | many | CASSQGYSNQPQHF | TGTGCCAGCAGCCAGGGGTATAGCAATCAGCCCCAGCATTTT
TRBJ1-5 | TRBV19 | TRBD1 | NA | CASRIDRGGNQPQHF | TGTGCCAGTAGGATTGACAGGGGAGGAAATCAGCCCCAGCATTTT
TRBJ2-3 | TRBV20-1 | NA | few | CSAWDPRTDTQYF | TGCAGTGCTTGGGACCCTAGGACAGATACGCAGTATTTT
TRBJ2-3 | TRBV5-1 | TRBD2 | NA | CASSSSGLSSTDTQYF | TGCGCCAGCAGCTCCTCGGGACTATCGAGCACAGATACGCAGTATTTT
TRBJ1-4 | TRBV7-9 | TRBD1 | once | CASSTSTGGAMWEKLFF | TGTGCCAGCAGCACCTCGACAGGGGGCGCAATGTGGGAAAAACTGTTTTTT
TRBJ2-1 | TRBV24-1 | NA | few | CATSDLTLEQFF | TGTGCCACCAGTGATTTGACCCTTGAGCAGTTCTTC
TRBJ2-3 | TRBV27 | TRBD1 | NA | CASSSDRVKHTQYF | TGTGCCAGTAGTTCCGACAGGGTCAAGCATACGCAGTATTTT
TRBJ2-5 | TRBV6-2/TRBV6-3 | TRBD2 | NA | CASSPIALAGDHNEQYF | TGTGCCAGCAGCCCAATCGCACTAGCGGGGGATCACAATGAGCAGTACTTC
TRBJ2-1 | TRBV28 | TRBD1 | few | CASSKGARYNEQFF | TGTGCCAGCAGTAAGGGGGCGAGGTACAATGAGCAGTTCTTC
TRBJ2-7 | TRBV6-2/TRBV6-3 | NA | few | CASSLIRDGKYEQYF | TGTGCCAGCAGCTTGATTCGGGACGGCAAATACGAGCAGTACTTC
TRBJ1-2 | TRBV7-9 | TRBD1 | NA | CASSRTTGAGYGYTF | TGTGCCAGCAGCAGAACGACAGGGGCAGGCTATGGCTACACCTTC
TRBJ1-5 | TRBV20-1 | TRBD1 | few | CSAGTGFIRGRQPQHF | TGCAGTGCTGGGACAGGGTTTATAAGGGGACGTCAGCCCCAGCATTTT
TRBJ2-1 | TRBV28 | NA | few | CASRTHPQGINSNEQFF | TGTGCCAGCAGGACCCACCCACAGGGAATCAACTCCAATGAGCAGTTCTTC
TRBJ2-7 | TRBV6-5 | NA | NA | CASSYGTGLKPYEQYF | TGTGCCAGCAGTTACGGTACAGGGCTGAAGCCCTACGAGCAGTACTTC
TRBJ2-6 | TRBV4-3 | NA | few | CASSQDIGHLGPDVLTF | TGCGCCAGCAGCCAAGATATCGGACATCTCGGTCCTGACGTCCTGACTTTC
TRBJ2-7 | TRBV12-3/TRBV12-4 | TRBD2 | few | CASRGRGLMRGGRFSYEQYF | TGTGCCAGCAGGGGCAGGGGCCTCATGCGGGGGGGCCGATTCTCCTACGAGCAGTACTTC
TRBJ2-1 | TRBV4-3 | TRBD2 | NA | CASSQDWWRVAGGNEQFF | TGCGCCAGCAGCCAAGATTGGTGGAGGGTAGCGGGGGGCAATGAGCAGTTCTTC
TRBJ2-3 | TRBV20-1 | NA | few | CTGGSGAGDTQYF | TGCACCGGGGGCTCAGGGGCAGGAGATACGCAGTATTTT
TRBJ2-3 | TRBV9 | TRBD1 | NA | CASSPADRGDTDTQYF | TGTGCCAGCAGCCCAGCGGACAGGGGGGACACAGATACGCAGTATTTT
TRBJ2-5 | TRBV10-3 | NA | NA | CAISSGETQYF | TGTGCCATCAGTAGTGGGGAGACCCAGTACTTC